This entry features one TCR beta chain sequence. Its antigen is not known. The data derive from a study of cytomegalovirus exposure and HLA in healthy donors. Across the whole study: Caucasian-associated ancestry cluster membership applied to over 80% of under 450 genotyped donors.

Germline lookup yields CDR1 GTSNPN and CDR2 SVGIG (reference sequence). V lost 4 bases, J lost 8 bases, and 18 bases lay in between. The CDR3 sequence is 14 residues long. PCR employed 60 Vbeta and 13 Jbeta primers. Sequencing was performed with immunoSEQ multiplex PCR; in TCRdb, only in-frame clones are kept and a portion is missing. The profile shows roughly 87,000 clones, about 77% of them singletons. The study's findings and limits: An analysis that was carried out later associated 15,000 to 20,000 TCR beta sequences with HLA alleles at 0.05 false discovery rate.

V is TRBV30 and J is TRBJ2-1, with D perhaps matching TRBD2 (6 bases). Sequenced: PBMCs. This receptor was obtained from a man aged 60 to 75 in good health and CMV-seronegative. The CDR3 here is CAWNRDLGVYEQFF. The DNA for the CDR3 is TGTGCCTGGAACCGGGACTTAGGGGTATATGAGCAGTTCTTC.